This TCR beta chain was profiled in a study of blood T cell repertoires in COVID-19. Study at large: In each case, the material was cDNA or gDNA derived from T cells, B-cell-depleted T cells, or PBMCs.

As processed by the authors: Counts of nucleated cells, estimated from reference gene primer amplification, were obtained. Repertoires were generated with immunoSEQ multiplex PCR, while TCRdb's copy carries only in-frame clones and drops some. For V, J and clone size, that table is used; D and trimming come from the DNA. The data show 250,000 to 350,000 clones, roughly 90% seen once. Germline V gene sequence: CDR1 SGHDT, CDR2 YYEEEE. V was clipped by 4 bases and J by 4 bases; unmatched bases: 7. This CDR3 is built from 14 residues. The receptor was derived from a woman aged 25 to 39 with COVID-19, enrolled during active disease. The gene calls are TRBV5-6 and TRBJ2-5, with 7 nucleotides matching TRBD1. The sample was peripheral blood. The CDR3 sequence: CASSEGQPGETQYF. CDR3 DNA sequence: TGTGCCAGCAGCGAGGGACAGCCAGGAGAGACCCAGTACTTC.